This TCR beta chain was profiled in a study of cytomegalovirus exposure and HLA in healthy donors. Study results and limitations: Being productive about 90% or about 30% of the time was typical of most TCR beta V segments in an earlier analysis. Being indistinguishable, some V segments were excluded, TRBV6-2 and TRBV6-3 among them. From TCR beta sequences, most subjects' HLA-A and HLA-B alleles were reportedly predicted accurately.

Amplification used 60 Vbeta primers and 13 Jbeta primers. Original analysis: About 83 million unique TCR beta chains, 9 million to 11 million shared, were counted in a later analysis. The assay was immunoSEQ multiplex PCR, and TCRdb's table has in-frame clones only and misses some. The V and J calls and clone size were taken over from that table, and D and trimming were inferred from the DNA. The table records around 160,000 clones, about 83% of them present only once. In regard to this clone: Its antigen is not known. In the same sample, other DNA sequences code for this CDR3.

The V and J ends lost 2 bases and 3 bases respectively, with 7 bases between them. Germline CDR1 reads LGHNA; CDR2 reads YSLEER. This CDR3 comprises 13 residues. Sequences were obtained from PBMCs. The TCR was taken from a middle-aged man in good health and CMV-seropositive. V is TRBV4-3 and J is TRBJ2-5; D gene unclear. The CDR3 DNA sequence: TGCGCCAGCAGCCAATGGCAGAAAGAGACCCAGTACTTC. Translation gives CASSQWQKETQYF.